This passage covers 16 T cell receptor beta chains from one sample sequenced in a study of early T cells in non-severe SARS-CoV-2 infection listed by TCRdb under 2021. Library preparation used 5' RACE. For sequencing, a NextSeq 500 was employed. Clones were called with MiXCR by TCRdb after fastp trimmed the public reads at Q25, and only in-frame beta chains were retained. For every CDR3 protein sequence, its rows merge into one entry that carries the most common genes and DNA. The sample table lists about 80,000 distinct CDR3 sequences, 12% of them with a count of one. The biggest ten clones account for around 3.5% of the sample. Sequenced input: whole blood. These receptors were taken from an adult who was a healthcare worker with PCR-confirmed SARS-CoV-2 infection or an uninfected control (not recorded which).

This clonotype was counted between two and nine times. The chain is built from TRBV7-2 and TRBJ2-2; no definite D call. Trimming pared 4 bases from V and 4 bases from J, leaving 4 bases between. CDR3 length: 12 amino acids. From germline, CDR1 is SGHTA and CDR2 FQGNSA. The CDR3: CASSWITGELFF. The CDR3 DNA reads TGTGCCAGCAGCTGGATCACCGGGGAGCTGTTTTTT.

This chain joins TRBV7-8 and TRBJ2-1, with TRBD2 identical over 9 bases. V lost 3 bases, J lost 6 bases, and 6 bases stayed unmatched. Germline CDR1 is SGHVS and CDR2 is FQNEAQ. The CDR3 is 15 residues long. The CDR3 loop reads CASSFAGGPSNEQFF. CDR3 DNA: TGTGCCAGCAGCTTCGCGGGAGGGCCCTCCAATGAGCAGTTCTTC.

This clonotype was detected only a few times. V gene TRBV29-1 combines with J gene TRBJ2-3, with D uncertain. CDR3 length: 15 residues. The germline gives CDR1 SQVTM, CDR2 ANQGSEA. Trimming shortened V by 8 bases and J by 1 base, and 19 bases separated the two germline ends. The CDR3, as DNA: TGCAGCATCGGTGTGCGAGCCGAGGGCACAGATACGCAGTATTTT. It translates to CSIGVRAEGTDTQYF.

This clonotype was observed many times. This chain's CDR3 is CASSLAPNTEAFF. The CDR3 DNA sequence: TGTGCCAGCAGCTTAGCTCCGAACACTGAAGCTTTCTTT. This sequence joins TRBV7-8 and TRBJ1-1; D gene unclear. The CDR3 has 13 residues. The germline V gene encodes CDR1 SGHVS and CDR2 FQNEAQ. V was pared by 0 bases and J by 1 base, with 3 bases between.

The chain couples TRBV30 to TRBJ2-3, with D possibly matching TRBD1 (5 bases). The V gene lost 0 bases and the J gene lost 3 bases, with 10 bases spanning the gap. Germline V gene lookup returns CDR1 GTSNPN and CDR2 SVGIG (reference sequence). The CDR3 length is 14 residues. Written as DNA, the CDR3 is TGTGCCTGGAGTGTACAGGTGGGGACAGATACGCAGTATTTT. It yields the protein CAWSVQVGTDTQYF.

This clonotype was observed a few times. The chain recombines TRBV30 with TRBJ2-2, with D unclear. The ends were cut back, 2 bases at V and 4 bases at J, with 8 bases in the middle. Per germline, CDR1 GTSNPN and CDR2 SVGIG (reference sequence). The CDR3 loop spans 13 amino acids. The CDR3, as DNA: TGTGCCTGGAGTCCGCGGAGCACCGGGGAGCTGTTTTTT. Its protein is CAWSPRSTGELFF. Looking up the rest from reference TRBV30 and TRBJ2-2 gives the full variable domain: SQTIHQWPATLVQPVGSPLSLECTVEGTSNPNLYWYRQAAGRGLQLLFYSVGIGQISSEVPQNLSASRPQDRQFILSSKKLLLSDSGFYLCAWSPRSTGELFFGEGSRLTVL.

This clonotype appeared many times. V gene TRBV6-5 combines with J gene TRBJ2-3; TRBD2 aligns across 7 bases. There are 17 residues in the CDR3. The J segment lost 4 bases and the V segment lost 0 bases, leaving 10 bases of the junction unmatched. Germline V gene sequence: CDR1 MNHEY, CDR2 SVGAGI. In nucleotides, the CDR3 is TGTGCCAGCAGTTACTCGATAGGACTGAGCGGGGCAGATACGCAGTATTTT. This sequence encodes CASSYSIGLSGADTQYF.

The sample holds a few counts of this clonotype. CDR3 in DNA: TGTGCCAGCAGCCTGGTGGGGGAGGGCTACAATGAGCAGTTCTTC. Its translation is CASSLVGEGYNEQFF. This rearrangement joins TRBV27 to TRBJ2-1, with TRBD2 matching over 7 bases. From germline, CDR1 is MNHEY and CDR2 SMNVEV (reference sequence). V lost 6 bases to trimming and J lost 3 bases; unmatched junction nucleotides: 8. There are 15 residues in the CDR3.

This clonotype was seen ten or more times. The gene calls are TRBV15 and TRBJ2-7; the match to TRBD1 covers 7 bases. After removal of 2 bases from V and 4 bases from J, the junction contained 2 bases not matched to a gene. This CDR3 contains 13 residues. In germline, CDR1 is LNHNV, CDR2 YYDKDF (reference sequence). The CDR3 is CATSRKGAYEQYF. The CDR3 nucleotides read TGTGCCACCAGCAGAAAGGGGGCGTACGAGCAGTACTTC.

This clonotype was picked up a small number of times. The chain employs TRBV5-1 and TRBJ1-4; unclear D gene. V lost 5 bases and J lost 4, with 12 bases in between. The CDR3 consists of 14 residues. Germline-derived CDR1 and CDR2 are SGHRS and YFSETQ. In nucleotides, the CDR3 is TGCGCCAGCAGGAGGACGGGGAATAATGAAAAACTGTTTTTT. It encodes CASRRTGNNEKLFF.

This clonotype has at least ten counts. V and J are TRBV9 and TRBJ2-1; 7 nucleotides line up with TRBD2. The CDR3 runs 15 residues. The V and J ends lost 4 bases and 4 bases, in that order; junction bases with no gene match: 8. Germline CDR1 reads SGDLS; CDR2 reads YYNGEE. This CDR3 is CASSPSAGTYNEQFF. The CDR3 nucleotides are TGTGCCAGCAGCCCGTCAGCGGGAACGTACAATGAGCAGTTCTTC.

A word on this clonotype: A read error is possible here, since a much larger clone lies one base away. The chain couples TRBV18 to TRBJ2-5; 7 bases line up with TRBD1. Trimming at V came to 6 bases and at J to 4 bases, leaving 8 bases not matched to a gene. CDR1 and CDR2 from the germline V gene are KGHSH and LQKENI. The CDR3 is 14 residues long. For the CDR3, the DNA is TGTGCCAGCTCCGACCAGGGGGATCGAGAGACCCAGTACTTC. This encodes CASSDQGDRETQYF. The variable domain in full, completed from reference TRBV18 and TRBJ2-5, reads NAGVMQNPRHLVRRRGQEARLRCSPMKGHSHVYWYRQLPEEGLKFMVYLQKENIIDESGMPKERFSAEFPKEGPSILRIQQVVRGDSAAYFCASSDQGDRETQYFGPGTRLLVL.

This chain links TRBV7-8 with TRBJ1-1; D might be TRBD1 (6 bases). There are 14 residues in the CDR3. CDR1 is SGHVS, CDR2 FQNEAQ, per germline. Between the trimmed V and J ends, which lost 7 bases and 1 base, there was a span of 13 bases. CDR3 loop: CASNPGGWNTEAFF. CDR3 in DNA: TGTGCCAGCAATCCCGGGGGCTGGAACACTGAAGCTTTCTTT.

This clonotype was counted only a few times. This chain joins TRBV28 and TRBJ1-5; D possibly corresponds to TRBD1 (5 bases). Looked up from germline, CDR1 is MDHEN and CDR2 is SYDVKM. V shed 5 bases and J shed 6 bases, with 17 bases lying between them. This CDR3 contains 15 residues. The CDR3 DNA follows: TGTGCCAGCAGTCTAGGGGCTTACTGGGGTCAGCCCCAGCATTTT. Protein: CASSLGAYWGQPQHF.

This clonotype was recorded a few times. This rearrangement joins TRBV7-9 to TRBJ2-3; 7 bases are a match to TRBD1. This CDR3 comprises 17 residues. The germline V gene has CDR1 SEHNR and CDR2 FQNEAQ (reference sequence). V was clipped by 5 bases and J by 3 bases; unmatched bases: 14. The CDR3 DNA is TGTGCCAGCAGCACCCGGGACAGAGGCCCTTGGACAGATACGCAGTATTTT. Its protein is CASSTRDRGPWTDTQYF.

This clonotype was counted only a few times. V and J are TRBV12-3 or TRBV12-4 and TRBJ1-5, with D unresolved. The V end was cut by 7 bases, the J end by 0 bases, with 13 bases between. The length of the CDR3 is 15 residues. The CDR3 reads CASIKDGYSNQPQHF. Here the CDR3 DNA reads TGTGCCAGCATTAAGGACGGATATAGCAATCAGCCCCAGCATTTT.